These 15 T cell receptor beta chains were all obtained from the same sample, sequenced in a study of CXCR3-negative and CXCR3-positive naive CD8 T cells. The authors prepared UMI-labeled TRB cDNA libraries by 5' RACE. TCRdb reprocessed the 5' RACE reads, with one entry per CDR3 protein and no DNA. The sample's table shows about 50,000 distinct CDR3 sequences. The antigens for these receptors are not known. Findings and limits, study-wide: Naive CXCR3-positive cells had TRB CDR3s more hydrophobic than those of CXCR3-negative naive cells.

Material for sequencing was naive CXCR3+ CD8+ T cells from blood. Indicated subset: CD45RO-CCR7+CD27+CD95- naive CD8+ T cells expressing CXCR3 (TNR3+). All receptors derive from a human donor in good health. Some clones in this sample may be carry-over from other donors' samples.

The CDR3 reads CSARDRATYEQYF. The V and J genes are TRBV20-1 and TRBJ2-7; the TCRdb D gene call, TRBD1, has no DNA to confirm it. Germline CDR1 DFQATT, CDR2 SNEGSKA (reference sequence). This CDR3 is built from 13 residues.

This sequence joins TRBV12-3 or TRBV12-4 and TRBJ1-1. The CDR3 contains 13 residues. The CDR3 here is CASRRGLDTEAFF.

This rearrangement joins TRBV29-1 to TRBJ1-2; TCRdb's D call of TRBD1 is untestable without DNA. The CDR3 consists of 13 residues. CDR1 SQVTM and CDR2 ANQGSEA come from the germline V gene. The CDR3: CSVDTRGHYGYTF.

This chain connects TRBV28 to TRBJ2-2; there is no DNA to check the TCRdb D call of TRBD2. Germline lookup yields CDR1 MDHEN and CDR2 SYDVKM. This CDR3 has 17 residues. This CDR3 is CASLLALSGGVTGELFF. Filled out from reference TRBV28 and TRBJ2-2, the complete variable domain reads DVKVTQSSRYLVKRTGEKVFLECVQDMDHENMFWYRQDPGLGLRLIYFSYDVKMKEKGDIPEGYSVSREKKERFSLILESASTNQTSMYLCASLLALSGGVTGELFFGEGSRLTVL.

This rearrangement joins TRBV29-1 to TRBJ2-7. The length of the CDR3 is 13 residues. CDR1 is SQVTM, CDR2 ANQGSEA, per germline. The CDR3 protein is CSVEGGDSYEQYF.

This sequence joins TRBV10-3 and TRBJ2-1; checking the TCRdb D call of TRBD2 is not possible without DNA. Germline V CDR1 and CDR2: ENHRY, SYGVKD. The CDR3 length is 16 residues. The CDR3 reads CAISESTSGGDDEQLF.

V and J are TRBV28 and TRBJ1-1. The CDR3 covers 13 residues. The germline V gene has CDR1 MDHEN and CDR2 SYDVKM. Here the CDR3 reads CASSLSENTEAFF.

The gene calls are TRBV20-1 and TRBJ2-7; the TCRdb call, TRBD1, lacks DNA for checking. Looked up from germline, CDR1 is DFQATT and CDR2 is SNEGSKA (reference sequence). The CDR3 spans 13 residues. The CDR3 is CSAPPRGDYEQYF.

The chain joins TRBV20-1 to TRBJ2-3. This CDR3 is built from 16 residues. Germline CDR1 reads DFQATT; CDR2 reads SNEGSKA (reference sequence). CDR3 region: CSARPSFQDMVDTQYF.

V gene TRBV6-1 combines with J gene TRBJ2-7. Germline loops: CDR1 MNHNS, CDR2 SASEGT. There are 14 residues in the CDR3. The CDR3 reads CASSERRSPYEQYF.

V is TRBV9 and J is TRBJ2-6; TCRdb picks TRBD1, but there is no DNA to check that call. Germline values: CDR1 SGDLS, CDR2 YYNGEE. The CDR3 sequence is 14 residues long. This CDR3 is CASSAGAGANVLTF.

The chain links TRBV6-2 or TRBV6-3 to TRBJ2-7; TCRdb designates TRBD1, a call that cannot be tested without DNA. This CDR3 comprises 14 residues. CDR1 is MNHEY and CDR2 is SVGEGT in the germline V gene. This CDR3 reads CASSYRDRDHEQYF.

This chain links TRBV4-3 with TRBJ1-3; with no DNA, the TCRdb D assignment of TRBD1 cannot be verified. Germline V gene lookup returns CDR1 LGHNA and CDR2 YSLEER. This CDR3 contains 18 residues. CDR3 sequence reads: CASSPAALQIYSGNTIYF.

The chain couples TRBV28 to TRBJ2-1; TCRdb returns TRBD2, unconfirmable since there is no DNA. Germline values: CDR1 MDHEN, CDR2 SYDVKM. The CDR3 consists of 12 residues. The CDR3 protein is CASSPTAGGRVF.

V gene TRBV14 combines with J gene TRBJ2-7; TCRdb's D gene call, TRBD1, goes unchecked for lack of DNA. Germline V gene sequence: CDR1 SGHDN, CDR2 FVKESK. The CDR3 length is 15 residues. CDR3 protein: CASSPMTGNSYEQYF. Variable domain in full (rest from reference TRBV14 and TRBJ2-7): EAGVTQFPSHSVIEKGQTVTLRCDPISGHDNLYWYRRVMGKEIKFLLHFVKESKQDESGMPNNRFLAERTGGTYSTLKVQPAELEDSGVYFCASSPMTGNSYEQYFGPGTRLTVT.